This TCR beta chain derives from a study of molecular identifiers for immune sequencing clone quantification. On the study more broadly: Four of five RNA aliquots from approximately 20,000 or 98,000 naive CD8 T cells were sequenced. Broader study findings: Reportedly, one cell's Jurkat TCR RNA was detected within 1,200,000 naive CD8 cells. In naive cells, clones above 20 RNA copies held under 1% of molecules, whereas in effector cells they held over 99%.

MiXCR was run by TCRdb on the PCR reads, yielding one entry per CDR3 protein. The sample lists fewer than 25,000 distinct CDR3 sequences, about a fifth seen once, with over 5% in the top ten. Sorting recovered naive CD8 T cells on a CD8+CD4-CCR7+CD45RA+ profile. The CDR3 contains 13 residues. J lost 7 bases, V lost 6 bases, and 6 bases had no gene match. Looked up from germline, CDR1 is MNHEY and CDR2 is SVGEGT. This clonotype has ten or more counts. Its target is not known. This chain uses TRBV6-2 or TRBV6-3 with TRBJ1-5; 7 bases are a match to TRBD1. Sequenced material: naive CD8+ T cells from blood, with Jurkat cell RNA spiked in. Stated subset: FACS-sorted CD8+CD4-CCR7+CD45RA+ naive T cells. This receptor was taken from a human donor in good health. Some libraries in this study had Jurkat cell RNA spiked in. In DNA form, the CDR3 reads TGTGCCAGCAGCGACAGGGCAACACAGCCCCAGCATTTT. This gives the protein CASSDRATQPQHF.